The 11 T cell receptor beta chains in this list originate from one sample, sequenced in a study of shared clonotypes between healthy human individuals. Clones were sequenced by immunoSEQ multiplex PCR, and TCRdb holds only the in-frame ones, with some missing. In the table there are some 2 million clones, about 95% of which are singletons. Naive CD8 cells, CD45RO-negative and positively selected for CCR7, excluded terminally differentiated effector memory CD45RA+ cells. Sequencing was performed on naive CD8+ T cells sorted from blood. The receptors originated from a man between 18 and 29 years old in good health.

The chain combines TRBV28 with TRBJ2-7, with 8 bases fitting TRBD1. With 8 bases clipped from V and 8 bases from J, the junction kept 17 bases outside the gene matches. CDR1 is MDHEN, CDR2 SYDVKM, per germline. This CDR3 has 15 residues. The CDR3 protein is CASSSIPGQARKQYF. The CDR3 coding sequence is TGTGCCAGCTCTTCCATTCCGGGACAGGCAAGAAAGCAGTACTTC.

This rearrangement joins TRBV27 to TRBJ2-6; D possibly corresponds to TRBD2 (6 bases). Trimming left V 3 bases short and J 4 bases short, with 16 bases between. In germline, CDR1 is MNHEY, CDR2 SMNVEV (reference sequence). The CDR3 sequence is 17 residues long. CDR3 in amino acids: CASSLLVSGAGANVLTF. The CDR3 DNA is TGTGCCAGCAGTTTGTTGGTATCGGGAGCAGGGGCCAACGTCCTGACTTTC.

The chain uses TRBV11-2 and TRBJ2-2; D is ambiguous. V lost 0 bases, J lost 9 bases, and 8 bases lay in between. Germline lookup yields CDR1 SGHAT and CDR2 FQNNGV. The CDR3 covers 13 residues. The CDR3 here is CASSLENYWELFF. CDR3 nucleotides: TGTGCCAGCAGCTTAGAGAACTACTGGGAGCTGTTTTTT.

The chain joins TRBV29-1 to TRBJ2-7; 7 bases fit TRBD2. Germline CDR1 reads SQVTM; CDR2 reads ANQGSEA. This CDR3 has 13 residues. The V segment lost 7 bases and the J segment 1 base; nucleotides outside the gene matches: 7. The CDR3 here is CSAASGYSYEQYF. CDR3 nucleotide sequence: TGCAGCGCCGCTAGCGGCTATTCCTACGAGCAGTACTTC.

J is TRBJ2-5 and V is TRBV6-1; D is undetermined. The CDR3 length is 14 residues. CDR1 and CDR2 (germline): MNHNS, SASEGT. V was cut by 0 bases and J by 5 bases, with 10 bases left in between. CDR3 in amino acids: CASSEAVAWETQYF. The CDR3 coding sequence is TGTGCCAGCAGTGAAGCGGTAGCTTGGGAGACCCAGTACTTC.

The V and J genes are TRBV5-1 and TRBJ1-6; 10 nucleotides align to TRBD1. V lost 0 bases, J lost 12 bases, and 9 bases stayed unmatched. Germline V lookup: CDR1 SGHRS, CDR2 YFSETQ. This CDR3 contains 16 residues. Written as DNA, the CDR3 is TGCGCCAGCAGCTTGGACCGAGGGACAGGGGAAAGACCCCTCCACTTT. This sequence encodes CASSLDRGTGERPLHF.

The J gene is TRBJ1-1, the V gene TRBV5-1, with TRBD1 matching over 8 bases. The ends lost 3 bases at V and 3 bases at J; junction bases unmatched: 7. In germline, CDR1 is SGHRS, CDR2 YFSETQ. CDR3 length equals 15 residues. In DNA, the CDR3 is TGCGCCAGCAGCTCCAGACAGGGGTGGGACACTGAAGCTTTCTTT. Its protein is CASSSRQGWDTEAFF.

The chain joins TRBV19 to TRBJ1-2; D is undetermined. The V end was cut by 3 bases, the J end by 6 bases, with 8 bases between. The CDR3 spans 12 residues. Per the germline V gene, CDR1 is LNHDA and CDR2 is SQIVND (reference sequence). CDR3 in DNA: TGTGCCAGTAGTATTGGTAGGGATGGCTACACCTTC. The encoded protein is CASSIGRDGYTF.

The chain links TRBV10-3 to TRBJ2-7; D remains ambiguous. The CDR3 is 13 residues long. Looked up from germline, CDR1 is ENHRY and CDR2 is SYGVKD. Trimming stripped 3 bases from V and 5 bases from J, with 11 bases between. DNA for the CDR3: TGTGCCATCAGTGAAGGGCCCGACAACGAGCAGTACTTC. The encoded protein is CAISEGPDNEQYF.

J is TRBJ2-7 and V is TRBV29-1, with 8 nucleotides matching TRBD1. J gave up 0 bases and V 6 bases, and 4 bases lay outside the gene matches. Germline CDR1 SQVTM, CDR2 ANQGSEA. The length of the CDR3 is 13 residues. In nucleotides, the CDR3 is TGCAGCGTGGATGACAGGGGCTCCTACGAGCAGTACTTC. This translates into CSVDDRGSYEQYF.

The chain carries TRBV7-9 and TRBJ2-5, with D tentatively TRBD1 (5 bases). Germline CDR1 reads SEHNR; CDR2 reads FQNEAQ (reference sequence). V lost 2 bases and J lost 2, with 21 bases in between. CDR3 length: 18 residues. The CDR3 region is CASSLTSDSLGFQETQYF. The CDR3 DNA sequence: TGTGCCAGCAGCTTAACCTCTGACAGTTTGGGATTTCAAGAGACCCAGTACTTC.